This TCR beta chain was profiled in a study of control samples from healthy donors and cancer patients. Libraries were prepared by immunoSEQ multiplex PCR; TCRdb keeps only in-frame clonotypes and omits some of them. The sample yields roughly 120,000 clones, approximately 94% seen once. Per germline, CDR1 KGHSH and CDR2 LQKENI. This CDR3 region has 14 residues. The ends were cut back, 3 bases at V and 7 bases at J, with 13 bases in the middle. The source is a man aged 30 to 45 in good health. Sequenced sample: blood. The V gene is TRBV18, the J gene TRBJ2-4; possible D gene TRBD1, 5 bases. CDR3 loop: CASSPLAGLNIQYF. CDR3 DNA: TGTGCCAGCTCACCCCTGGCAGGGTTGAACATTCAGTACTTC.